The following is a T cell receptor (beta chain) sequence with its context. What it binds is not known. CDR1 SQVTM and CDR2 ANQGSEA come from the germline V gene. CDR3 length: 15 amino acids. Trimming removed 2 bases from V and 6 bases from J, with 18 bases in between. cDNA serving as the sequencing template came from extracted, reverse transcribed RNA. Method: immunoSEQ multiplex PCR; TCRdb's copy keeps in-frame clones and lacks some. This table has 65,000 to 75,000 clones, approximately 30% appearing once. This entry belongs to a study of CD8+ T cells in alopecia areata. The wider study: Affected scalp percentage gauged treated patients' severity.

Broader study findings: Under tofacitinib, numerous expanded lesional clonotypes remained detectable in scalp and blood. For baseline CD8+ expansion, any link to response stays uncertain with one nonresponder.

This sample's treatment: oral pan-JAK inhibitor, 5-10 mg twice daily. This specimen was CD8+ T cells sorted from blood, taken at week 4, from a patient treated with tofacitinib. This chain uses TRBV29-1 with TRBJ2-3; D is perhaps TRBD1 or TRBD2 (6 bases each). This sequence originates from a human donor with alopecia areata. CDR3: CSVETTGGALDTQYF. CDR3 DNA sequence: TGCAGCGTTGAAACCACCGGGGGCGCCCTCGATACGCAGTATTTT.